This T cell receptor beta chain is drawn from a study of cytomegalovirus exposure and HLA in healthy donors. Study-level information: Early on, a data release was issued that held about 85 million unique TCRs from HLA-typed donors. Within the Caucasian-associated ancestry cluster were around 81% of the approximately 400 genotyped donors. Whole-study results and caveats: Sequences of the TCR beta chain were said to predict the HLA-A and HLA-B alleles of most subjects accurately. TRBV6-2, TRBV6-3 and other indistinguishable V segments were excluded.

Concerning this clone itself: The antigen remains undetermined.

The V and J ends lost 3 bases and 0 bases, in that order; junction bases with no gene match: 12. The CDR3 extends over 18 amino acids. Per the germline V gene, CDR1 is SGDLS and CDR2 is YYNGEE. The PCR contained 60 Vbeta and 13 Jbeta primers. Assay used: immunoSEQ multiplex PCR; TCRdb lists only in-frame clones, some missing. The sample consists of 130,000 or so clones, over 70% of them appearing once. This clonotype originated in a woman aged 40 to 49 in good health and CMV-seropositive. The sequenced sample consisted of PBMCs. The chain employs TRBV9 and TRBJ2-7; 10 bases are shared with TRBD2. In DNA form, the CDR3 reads TGTGCCAGCAGCGAGGGACTAGCGCCGACGGAACGCTCCTACGAGCAGTACTTC. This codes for CASSEGLAPTERSYEQYF.